The present T cell receptor beta chain was sequenced within a study of blood T cell repertoires in COVID-19. Study-level background: Samples came from the United States, Italy and Spain, spanning acute and convalescent COVID-19.

Authors' data handling: The authors estimated nucleated cell counts from reference gene primer amplification. Clones were sequenced by immunoSEQ multiplex PCR, and TCRdb holds only the in-frame ones, with some missing. V, J and clone size were drawn from that table, and D and trimming were deduced from the DNA. The data contain about 180,000 clones, about 88% of them seen just once; the ten biggest clones take up 7% to 8%. Individuals drawn from 20 to 25 US areas were about 18 to 95 years old. Recovered status in Cohort 3 required two negative PCRs, clearance, or symptom resolution. Sequencing was performed on PBMCs or T cells enriched from blood (not recorded which). The sequence derives from a woman aged 45-65 years who had recovered from COVID-19.

CDR3 residues: CASSRIRTESNQPQHF. CDR3 coding DNA: TGTGCCAGCAGTCGAATACGGACAGAAAGCAATCAGCCCCAGCATTTT. The chain is built from TRBV5-8 and TRBJ1-5; perhaps TRBD1 as D (6 bases). The CDR3 sequence is 16 residues long. Germline values: CDR1 SGHTS, CDR2 YDEGEE. V lost 5 bases and J 1 base, leaving 16 bases between the germline ends. Combining the CDR3 with reference TRBV5-8 and TRBJ1-5 gives the whole variable domain EAGVTQSPTHLIKTRGQQATLRCSPISGHTSVYWYQQALGLGLQFLLWYDEGEERNRGNFPPRFSGRQFPNYSSELNVNALELEDSALYLCASSRIRTESNQPQHFGDGTRLSIL.